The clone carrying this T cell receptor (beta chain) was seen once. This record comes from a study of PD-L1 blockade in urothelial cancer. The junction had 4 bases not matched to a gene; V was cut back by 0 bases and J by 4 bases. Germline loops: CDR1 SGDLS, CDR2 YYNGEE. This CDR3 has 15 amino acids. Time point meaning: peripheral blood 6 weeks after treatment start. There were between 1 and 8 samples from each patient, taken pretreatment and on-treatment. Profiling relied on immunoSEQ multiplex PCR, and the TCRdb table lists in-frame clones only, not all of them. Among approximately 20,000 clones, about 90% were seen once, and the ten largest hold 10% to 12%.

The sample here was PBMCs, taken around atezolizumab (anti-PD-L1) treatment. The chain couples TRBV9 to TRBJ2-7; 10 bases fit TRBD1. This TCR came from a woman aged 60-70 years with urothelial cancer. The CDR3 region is CASSVGDRGGYEQYF. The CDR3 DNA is TGTGCCAGCAGCGTAGGGGACAGGGGAGGTTACGAGCAGTACTTC.